This T cell receptor (beta chain) was identified in a study of T cell clonality in common variable immunodeficiency (dated by TCRdb to between 2014 and 2017). Study-wide conclusions, independent of this receptor: Patient heterogeneity within the CVID cohort put limits on correlating repertoire features with clinical complications. Even though DNA input was the same, control samples had an average of about 89,000 unique sequences each, compared with some 32,000 in CVID samples. According to the authors, finding the cause of the higher clonality in CVID would require sequencing the repertoires of T cell subpopulations. Fewer deletions and N-nucleotide insertions were reportedly observed in CVID TCRbeta sequences, and highly modified clones with 13 or more V deletions were reportedly absent from CVID TCRbeta sequences. TCRbeta clonality was higher in CVID subjects than in healthy controls (t-test p = 0.018), and the increase was most characteristic of about a third of subjects. Fewer TCRbeta clones were shared among CVID subjects than among healthy controls (p < 0.0001).

For sequencing input, CVID and control samples contributed equivalent amounts of genomic DNA. For every sample, a 60 bp segment covering the rearranged TCRbeta CDR3 region was amplified and then sequenced. The immunoSEQ assay, a bias-corrected multiplex PCR with high-throughput sequencing, was employed for TCRbeta amplification. Per the authors' processing: Every unique nucleotide sequence was considered a clone and was annotated with V, D and J genes, copy number and frequency. Sequences were labeled productive if in frame, and non-productive if out of frame or containing stop codons. As previously described, clonality was computed from Shannon's entropy. Mean CDR3 Kyte-Doolittle hydropathy was derived from the predicted amino acid sequences of productive clones. The R hclust function was used to hierarchically cluster scaled V gene usage with Manhattan distance and complete linkage. Clone sharing by CDR3 amino acid sequence was assessed by resampling 12 repertoires per group over 100 rounds. The repertoires were searched for around 65 published EBV-specific and approximately 240 published CMV-specific TCRbeta sequences. Two CVID samples yielding fewer than 10,000 sequences were excluded from analysis, leaving fewer than 50 CVID repertoires. Held by TCRdb, this immuneACCESS table contains in-frame sequences only and omits some clones. Under half of the omission traces to an unresolved V gene where checked; the cause of the rest is unknown. From that table come the V and J calls and clone size; the DNA was used to work out D and trimming. This sample contains about 26,000 clones, none of which is a singleton. Approximately 22% of the sample lies in the top ten.

The CDR3 runs 16 residues from the cysteine to the phenylalanine. Of the CDR3's DNA, 39 bases were read; they are in frame from base 1. The germline V gene encodes CDR1 KGHSH and CDR2 LQKENI. Trimming costs V 0 bases and J 4 bases, and their ends lie 12 bases apart. This clone was recorded many times. Its cognate antigen has yet to be identified. The CDR3 end falls 3 residues outside the read, so it is completed with the germline J gene. Standard criteria were used to diagnose CVID, namely serum IgG, IgA and/or IgM reduced below the normal range together with specific antibody deficiency. There were 40 to 45 subjects in the CVID group (roughly 30 male and roughly 15 female), ranging in age from roughly 9 to 65 years, with a mean age of around 44. Most CVID patients and most healthy controls were of Caucasian heritage. At the time of study participation, every CVID subject had been on replacement immunoglobulin therapy for at least one year. At the time of blood collection, no CVID subject was ill or was being treated with immunomodulatory or immunosuppressive medication. From each donor, 5 to 8 ml of heparinized peripheral whole blood was collected. Genomic DNA from adults with common variable immune deficiency (CVID) and from healthy adult controls was used for sequencing of TCRbeta CDR3 repertoires. Diluted blood was density-centrifuged over Hypaque 1077 or Ficoll-Paque to isolate peripheral blood mononuclear cells. Genomic DNA was extracted from unsorted mononuclear cells by Qiagen column purification or by a centrifugation-based method.

Recombination connected TRBV18 to TRBJ1-4; TRBD1 is a possible D gene, resting on 5 matching bases. This sequence was found in a human donor with common variable immunodeficiency. Sequenced material: peripheral blood mononuclear cells. This receptor has the CDR3 CASSPPLAGLNEKLFF. The covered CDR3 bases are TGTGCCAGCTCACCACCGTTAGCAGGGCTTAATGAAAAA.